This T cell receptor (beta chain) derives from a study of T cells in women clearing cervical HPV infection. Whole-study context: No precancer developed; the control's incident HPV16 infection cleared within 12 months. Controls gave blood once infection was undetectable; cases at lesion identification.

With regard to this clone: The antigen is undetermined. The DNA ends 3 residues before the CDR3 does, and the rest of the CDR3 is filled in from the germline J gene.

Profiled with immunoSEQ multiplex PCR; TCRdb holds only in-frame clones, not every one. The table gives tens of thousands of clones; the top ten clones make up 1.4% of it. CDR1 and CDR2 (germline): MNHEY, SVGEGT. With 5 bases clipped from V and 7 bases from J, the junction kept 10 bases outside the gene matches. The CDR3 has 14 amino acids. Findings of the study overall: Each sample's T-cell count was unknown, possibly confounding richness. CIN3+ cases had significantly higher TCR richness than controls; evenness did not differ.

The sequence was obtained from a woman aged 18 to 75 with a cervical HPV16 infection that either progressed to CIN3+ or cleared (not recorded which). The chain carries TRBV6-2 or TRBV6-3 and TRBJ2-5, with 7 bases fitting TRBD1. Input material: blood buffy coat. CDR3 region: CASSPGTAMPTQYF. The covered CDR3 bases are TGTGCCAGCAGTCCAGGGACAGCAATGCCGACC.